What follows are 21 T cell receptor beta chains derived from one specimen sequenced in a study of cytomegalovirus exposure and HLA in healthy donors (dated by TCRdb to 2017 to 2019). Library generation was performed with the immunoSEQ multiplex PCR assay. The multiplex PCR relied on a mix of 60 forward primers for TCR Vbeta segments and 13 reverse primers for TCR Jbeta segments. Not all clones reach the TCRdb copy of this immuneACCESS table, which keeps in-frame sequences only. Checked studies attribute under half of the gap to unresolved V genes and leave the rest unexplained. The sample contains about 130,000 clones, about 80% of them found a single time. The ten biggest clones cover under 4.5% of the sample. Sequenced material: PBMCs. All receptors come from a woman aged 40 to 49 in good health and CMV-seronegative.

The chain links TRBV9 to TRBJ2-1; 8 bases are shared with TRBD1. This CDR3 is 15 amino acids long. The germline V gene encodes CDR1 SGDLS and CDR2 YYNGEE. With 3 bases clipped from V and 2 bases from J, the junction kept 4 bases outside the gene matches. For the CDR3, the DNA is TGTGCCAGCAGCGCCGAGACAGGGGCCTACAATGAGCAGTTCTTC. Its protein is CASSAETGAYNEQFF.

This chain joins TRBV18 and TRBJ2-1, with 10 bases identical to TRBD1. Germline V lookup: CDR1 KGHSH, CDR2 LQKENI. J gave up 8 bases and V 3 bases, and 10 bases lay outside the gene matches. The CDR3 sequence is 16 residues long. CDR3 in amino acids: CASSPQGQGLYYEQFF. In DNA form, the CDR3 reads TGTGCCAGCTCACCGCAGGGACAGGGGCTTTACTATGAGCAGTTCTTC.

The chain combines TRBV4-3 with TRBJ1-1; D not resolved. Trimming removed 3 bases at V and 3 bases at J, with 14 bases between. The CDR3 loop spans 15 amino acids. The germline V gene encodes CDR1 LGHNA and CDR2 YSLEER. This CDR3 reads CASSQRARRDTEAFF. In DNA form, the CDR3 reads TGCGCCAGCAGCCAGAGAGCAAGGCGGGACACTGAAGCTTTCTTT.

This clone was seen a handful of times. The chain recombines TRBV7-9 with TRBJ2-1; D remains unclear. Trimming cost V 2 bases and J 2 bases, with 7 bases left between them. The CDR3 totals 14 residues. CDR1 and CDR2 (germline): SEHNR, FQNEAQ (reference sequence). CDR3 region: CASSLTYTYNEQFF. Written as DNA, the CDR3 is TGTGCCAGCAGCTTAACATACACCTACAATGAGCAGTTCTTC.

This chain joins TRBV11-3 and TRBJ2-1; D may be TRBD1 (5 bases). Germline values: CDR1 SGHNT, CDR2 YENEEA. This CDR3 region has 14 residues. Trimming cost V 4 bases and J 8 bases, with 15 bases left between them. CDR3 in DNA: TGTGCCAGCAGCTCAAAAAGGGGTGCCCATGAGCAGTTCTTC. This encodes CASSSKRGAHEQFF.

The V call is TRBV7-2, the J call TRBJ1-4; D is unclear. V was cut by 0 bases and J by 7 bases, with 15 bases left in between. CDR3 size: 16 residues. Per germline, CDR1 SGHTA and CDR2 FQGNSA. In DNA, the CDR3 is TGTGCCAGCAGCTTAGCAGGGCGGGTCGGTCTTGAAAAACTGTTTTTT. It is translated as CASSLAGRVGLEKLFF.

This chain connects TRBV5-1 to TRBJ2-1; 10 bases agree with TRBD2. J was trimmed by 0 bases and V by 0 bases; bases with no gene match: 0. CDR3 size: 16 residues. The V gene's germline CDR1 is SGHRS and CDR2 YFSETQ. The chain's CDR3 is CASSLGLAGSYNEQFF. The CDR3 DNA reads as TGCGCCAGCAGCTTGGGACTAGCGGGCTCCTACAATGAGCAGTTCTTC.

The V gene is TRBV7-3, the J gene TRBJ1-2; unclear D gene. The CDR3 covers 13 residues. CDR1 and CDR2 (germline): SGHTA, FQGTGA. V lost 0 bases, J lost 8 bases, and 10 bases lay in between. CDR3 residues: CASSLTGSLGYTF. The CDR3 nucleotides read TGTGCCAGCAGCTTAACAGGGAGTCTCGGCTACACCTTC.

The J gene is TRBJ1-6, the V gene TRBV9; D is unresolved. Germline assignment: CDR1 SGDLS and CDR2 YYNGEE. The CDR3 runs 14 residues. Trimming shortened V by 4 bases and J by 10 bases, and 15 bases separated the two germline ends. The CDR3 coding sequence is TGTGCCAGCAGCCCCCTGCTCGAGGGATCACCCCTCCACTTT. This sequence encodes CASSPLLEGSPLHF.

This clone was found once. The sample contains more than one DNA sequence encoding this CDR3. The chain links TRBV29-1 to TRBJ1-1; 7 bases are a match to TRBD1. The CDR3 runs 13 residues. Trimming at V came to 6 bases and at J to 4 bases, leaving 8 bases not matched to a gene. Germline assignment: CDR1 SQVTM and CDR2 ANQGSEA. The CDR3: CSVGQATGTEAFF. The CDR3 DNA reads as TGCAGCGTAGGACAGGCCACGGGCACTGAAGCTTTCTTT.

The chain couples TRBV4-3 to TRBJ1-2, with unresolved D. Deletions cut 8 bases from V and 4 bases from J, with 8 bases between. CDR1 is LGHNA and CDR2 is YSLEER in the germline V gene. The CDR3 totals 11 residues. The CDR3 protein is CASHFGYGYTF. CDR3 DNA: TGCGCCAGCCATTTCGGCTATGGCTACACCTTC.

The chain recombines TRBV15 with TRBJ1-2; 10 positions agree with TRBD1. The CDR3 spans 15 residues. Germline CDR1 LNHNV, CDR2 YYDKDF (reference sequence). Trimming cost V 4 bases and J 2 bases; bases outside gene matches: 4. Here the CDR3 DNA reads TGTGCCACCAGCAAAGACAGGGGGCTGAACTATGGCTACACCTTC. This gives the protein CATSKDRGLNYGYTF. The whole variable domain, filled in from reference TRBV15 and TRBJ1-2, reads DAMVIQNPRYQVTQFGKPVTLSCSQTLNHNVMYWYQQKSSQAPKLLFHYYDKDFNNEADTPDNFQSRRPNTSFCFLDIRSPGLGDTAMYLCATSKDRGLNYGYTFGSGTRLTVV.

The rearrangement joins TRBV27 to TRBJ1-4; 7 positions agree with TRBD1. There are 14 residues in the CDR3. Germline assignment: CDR1 MNHEY and CDR2 SMNVEV (reference sequence). The V and J ends lost 5 bases and 7 bases, in that order; junction bases with no gene match: 7. The DNA for the CDR3 is TGTGCCAGCAGTCCCAGGGGGATTATTGAAAAACTGTTTTTT. Protein product: CASSPRGIIEKLFF.

The genes are TRBV9 and TRBJ1-4; the D gene is possibly TRBD1 (6 bases). This CDR3 spans 15 amino acids. Germline V lookup: CDR1 SGDLS, CDR2 YYNGEE. V was clipped by 0 bases and J by 7 bases, with 13 bases between them. CDR3 in DNA: TGTGCCAGCAGCGTAGGGACAGTCGTGGGTGAAAAACTGTTTTTT. Translation gives CASSVGTVVGEKLFF.

The rearrangement uses TRBV25-1 and TRBJ2-5; possibly TRBD2 for D (6 bases). Trimming shortened V by 3 bases and J by 3 bases, and 11 bases separated the two germline ends. There are 14 residues in the CDR3. Germline loops: CDR1 MGHDK, CDR2 SYGVNS. CDR3 loop: CASSDRRVEETQYF. In DNA form, the CDR3 reads TGTGCCAGCAGTGACCGGAGGGTCGAAGAGACCCAGTACTTC.

The V gene is TRBV7-9, the J gene TRBJ1-5; maybe TRBD1 (5 bases). CDR1 and CDR2 (germline): SEHNR, FQNEAQ (reference sequence). The CDR3 is 15 amino acids. V gave up 6 bases and J gave up 2 bases, with 14 bases separating them. As DNA, the CDR3 is TGTGCCAGCAGTTCGTCGGGGGTGGGCAATCAGCCCCAGCATTTT. Its protein is CASSSSGVGNQPQHF. Full variable domain (rest looked up from reference TRBV7-9 and TRBJ1-5): DTGVSQNPRHKITKRGQNVTFRCDPISEHNRLYWYRQTLGQGPEFLTYFQNEAQLEKSRLLSDRFSAERPKGSFSTLEIQRTEQGDSAMYLCASSSSGVGNQPQHFGDGTRLSIL.

This chain connects TRBV4-1 to TRBJ2-1, with 9 nucleotides matching TRBD2. This CDR3 comprises 16 residues. CDR1 and CDR2 (germline): MGHRA, YSYEKL. Trimming removed 1 base from V and 4 bases from J; junction bases left unmatched: 5. CDR3 amino acids: CASSQGSAGGYNEQFF. Written as DNA, the CDR3 is TGCGCCAGCAGCCAAGGATCAGCGGGAGGTTACAATGAGCAGTTCTTC.

V usage is TRBV4-3 and J usage is TRBJ2-2; D is ambiguous. Per germline, CDR1 LGHNA and CDR2 YSLEER. V gave up 4 bases and J gave up 3 bases, with 6 bases separating them. This CDR3 has 13 amino acids. The CDR3 coding sequence is TGCGCCAGCAGCCCGGCGGACACCGGGGAGCTGTTTTTT. It codes for CASSPADTGELFF.

The chain couples TRBV29-1 to TRBJ1-4; the D gene is possibly TRBD1 (6 bases). The germline V and J ends were trimmed by 7 bases and 8 bases, with 8 bases remaining between them. Germline CDR1 SQVTM, CDR2 ANQGSEA. This CDR3 is built from 10 residues. For the CDR3, the DNA is TGCAGCGGGCAGGGGGAAAAACTGTTTTTT. Translating gives CSGQGEKLFF.

This chain joins TRBV2 and TRBJ2-5, with D perhaps matching TRBD2 (6 bases). V lost 8 bases and J lost 4, with 14 bases in between. The CDR3 totals 13 residues. Germline CDR1 is SNHLY and CDR2 is FYNNEI. CDR3 nucleotides: TGTGCCAGCGCGGGACCGTGGGGAGAGACCCAGTACTTC. Translating gives CASAGPWGETQYF.

The V call is TRBV6-1, the J call TRBJ2-2; 7 bases agree with TRBD1. There are 14 residues in the CDR3. CDR1 MNHNS and CDR2 SASEGT come from the germline V gene. The V segment lost 7 bases and the J segment 4 bases; nucleotides outside the gene matches: 6. The CDR3 DNA follows: TGTGCCAGCAATCCAGGGGGTAGCACCGGGGAGCTGTTTTTT. Protein product: CASNPGGSTGELFF.